This TCR beta chain was found in a study of blood T cell repertoires in COVID-19. Study as a whole: The analysed material was cDNA or gDNA that came from T cells, B-cell-depleted T cells, or PBMCs.

Only in-frame clones appear in the TCRdb table, and some are missing; sequencing was by immunoSEQ multiplex PCR. The table records 150,000 to 200,000 clones, 88% of them present only once. The germline gives CDR1 MDHEN, CDR2 SYDVKM. This CDR3 has 15 residues. The V end lost 6 bases, the J end lost 2 bases, and 16 bases lay between the germline ends. Sequenced input: peripheral blood. This sequence originates from a man in his forties with active or convalescent COVID-19. V gene TRBV28 combines with J gene TRBJ1-1; D remains ambiguous. As DNA, the CDR3 is TGTGCCAGCAGCCACGATCAGACTGGAAACACTGAAGCTTTCTTT. This codes for CASSHDQTGNTEAFF.